This T cell receptor (beta chain) was sequenced during a study of T-cell reconstitution after alpha-beta-depleted transplantation in children. The germline gives CDR1 PRHDT, CDR2 FYEKMQ (reference sequence). The CDR3 has 13 amino acids. V dropped 5 bases and J dropped 1 base, with 8 bases sitting between them. Unique molecular identifiers were used in preparing the TCRbeta library. MiXCR, run by TCRdb on the PCR reads, gives a single entry per CDR3 protein. Altogether 350,000 to 450,000 distinct CDR3 sequences are present, roughly 20% being singletons, with the ten largest covering 3.5% to 4%. The table lists this clonotype with a few counts.

The receptor comes from a human donor who donated a stem cell graft to a child with acute myeloid leukemia. The sequencing here drew on PBMCs from the stem cell graft donor, taken from the stem cell graft. The V gene is TRBV13, the J gene TRBJ2-5; no clear D. The CDR3 protein is CASSPRLQETQYF. The CDR3 nucleotides are TGTGCCAGCAGCCCTCGACTCCAAGAGACCCAGTACTTC.